These 9 T cell receptor beta chains came from one sample sequenced in a study of regulatory T cells in long-lasting Graves disease. Construction of the TCR beta libraries employed iRepertoire HTBI primers in conjunction with Arm-PCR of CDR3 regions. TCRdb reprocessed the multiplex PCR reads with MiXCR, giving one entry per CDR3 protein. The sample yields 400,000 to 600,000 distinct CDR3 sequences, 20% to 25% seen once. The time point here: persistent/refractory GD, antithyroid drugs over 5 years with positive TRAb. Scientists built the TCR library using RNA that was extracted from PBMCs. The sample was peripheral blood mononuclear cells (PBMCs), taken when the disease was refractory, from a patient treated with antithyroid drugs. The receptor set was obtained from a female donor with Graves disease.

V and J are TRBV11-2 and TRBJ2-1, with TRBD2 as a possible D gene (5 bases). The CDR3 length is 16 residues. The ends were cut back, 1 base at V and 1 base at J, with 11 bases in the middle. Germline V gene data show CDR1 as SGHAT and CDR2 as FQNNGV. The CDR3 coding sequence is TGTGCCAGCAGCTTAGCTAGAGCGGATTCCTACAATGAGCAGTTCTTC. It is translated as CASSLARADSYNEQFF. Full variable domain (remainder filled in from reference TRBV11-2 and TRBJ2-1): EAGVAQSPRYKIIEKRQSVAFWCNPISGHATLYWYQQILGQGPKLLIQFQNNGVVDDSQLPKDRFSAERLKGVDSTLKIQPAKLEDSAVYLCASSLARADSYNEQFFGPGTRLTVL.

The rearrangement links TRBV28 to TRBJ2-4; D not certain. The germline CDR1 and CDR2 sequences are MDHEN and SYDVKM. Trimming stripped 6 bases from V and 8 bases from J, with 14 bases between. This CDR3 contains 13 residues. This CDR3 reads CASRFPPSDIQYF. CDR3 in DNA: TGTGCCAGCAGATTTCCACCAAGTGACATTCAGTACTTC.

The chain employs TRBV7-2 and TRBJ2-1, with TRBD2 identical over 14 bases. The CDR3 totals 16 residues. V lost 5 bases and J lost 6; bases outside the gene matches: 6. CDR1 is SGHTA, CDR2 FQGNSA, per germline. The CDR3 region has the DNA TGTGCCAGCAGCCGACACGGGACTAGCGGGAGCAATGAGCAGTTCTTC. Amino acid sequence: CASSRHGTSGSNEQFF.

This clonotype was found once. This sequence joins TRBV4-1 and TRBJ1-1; maybe TRBD1 (5 bases). The CDR3 consists of 13 residues. Germline V gene sequence: CDR1 MGHRA, CDR2 YSYEKL. Trimming shortened V by 1 base and J by 5 bases, and 8 bases separated the two germline ends. This CDR3 reads CASSQAGSTEAFF. CDR3 coding DNA: TGCGCCAGCAGCCAAGCAGGGAGTACTGAAGCTTTCTTT.

This chain links TRBV7-2 with TRBJ2-2; a possible D gene is TRBD2 (6 bases). V lost 2 bases and J 1 base, leaving 11 bases between the germline ends. This CDR3 has 16 residues. Germline V lookup: CDR1 SGHTA, CDR2 FQGNSA. CDR3: CASSLFSGGNTGELFF. The CDR3 bases are TGTGCCAGCAGCTTATTTAGCGGCGGGAACACCGGGGAGCTGTTTTTT.

This clonotype was counted between two and nine times. The gene calls are TRBV6-1 and TRBJ1-5, with TRBD1 as a possible D gene (5 bases). From germline, CDR1 is MNHNS and CDR2 SASEGT. V was shortened by 6 bases and J by 7 bases, with 13 bases between the two germline ends. This CDR3 has 13 residues. CDR3 residues: CASRPHSGQPQHF. The CDR3 bases are TGTGCCAGCAGGCCCCATTCAGGGCAGCCCCAGCATTTT.

The sample holds a few counts of this clonotype. J is TRBJ2-2 and V is TRBV6-1; no clear D. Germline assignment: CDR1 MNHNS and CDR2 SASEGT. V was trimmed by 6 bases and J by 1 base, leaving 12 bases between them. The CDR3 length is 15 residues. Here the CDR3 reads CASRPPNRNTGELFF. The CDR3 region has the DNA TGTGCCAGCAGACCCCCTAACAGGAACACCGGGGAGCTGTTTTTT.

This clonotype was seen a few times. The chain is built from TRBV10-3 and TRBJ2-7, with a weak D call TRBD1 (6 bases). The germline gives CDR1 ENHRY, CDR2 SYGVKD. The CDR3 is 15 residues long. V gave up 5 bases and J gave up 3 bases, with 17 bases separating them. The CDR3 DNA reads as TGTGCCATCAGTCCGACCGGGACAACTAGCTACGAGCAGTACTTC. This translates into CAISPTGTTSYEQYF.

The chain couples TRBV20-1 to TRBJ2-5; D is uncertain. Per the germline V gene, CDR1 is DFQATT and CDR2 is SNEGSKA (reference sequence). V lost 4 bases, J lost 5 bases, and 11 bases lay in between. The CDR3 runs to 12 residues. The CDR3: CSAKRAWETQYF. CDR3 DNA sequence: TGCAGTGCTAAAAGGGCGTGGGAGACCCAGTACTTC.